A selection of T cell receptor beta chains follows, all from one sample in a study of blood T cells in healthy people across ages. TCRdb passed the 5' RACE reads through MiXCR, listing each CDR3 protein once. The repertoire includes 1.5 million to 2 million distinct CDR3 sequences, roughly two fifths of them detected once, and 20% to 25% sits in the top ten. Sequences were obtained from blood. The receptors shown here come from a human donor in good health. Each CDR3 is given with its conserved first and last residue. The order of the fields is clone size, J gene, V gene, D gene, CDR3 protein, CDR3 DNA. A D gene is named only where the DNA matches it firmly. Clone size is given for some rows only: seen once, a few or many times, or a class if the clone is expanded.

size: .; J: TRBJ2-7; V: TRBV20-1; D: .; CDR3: CSALAGFYEQYF; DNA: TGCAGTGCCTTGGCGGGGTTCTACGAGCAGTACTTC
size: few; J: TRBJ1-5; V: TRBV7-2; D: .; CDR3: CASSLPGDQPQHF; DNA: TGTGCCAGCAGCTTACCGGGCGATCAGCCCCAGCATTTT
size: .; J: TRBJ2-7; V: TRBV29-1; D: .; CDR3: CSGGGRSYEQYF; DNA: TGCAGCGGTGGGGGCCGTTCCTACGAGCAGTACTTC
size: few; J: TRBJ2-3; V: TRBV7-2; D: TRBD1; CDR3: CASRPGTDLTDTQYF; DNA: TGTGCCAGCAGGCCCGGGACAGACCTCACAGATACGCAGTATTTT
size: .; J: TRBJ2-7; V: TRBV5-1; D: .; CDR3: CASSWQGRSEQYF; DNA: TGCGCCAGCAGCTGGCAGGGTCGCAGCGAGCAGTACTTC
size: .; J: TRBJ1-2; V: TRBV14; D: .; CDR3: CASSLTSQGSNYGYTF; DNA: TGTGCCAGCAGCCTTACGTCACAGGGTTCTAACTATGGCTACACCTTC
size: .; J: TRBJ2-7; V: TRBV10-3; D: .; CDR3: CAISEYRGLFEQYF; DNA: TGTGCCATCAGTGAGTACCGGGGACTCTTCGAGCAGTACTTC
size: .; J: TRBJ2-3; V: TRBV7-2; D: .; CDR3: CASSPAASTDTQYF; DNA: TGTGCCAGCAGCCCAGCAGCTAGCACAGATACGCAGTATTTT
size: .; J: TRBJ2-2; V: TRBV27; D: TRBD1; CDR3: CASRSDRAGGELFF; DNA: TGTGCCAGCAGATCGGACAGGGCAGGCGGGGAGCTGTTTTTT
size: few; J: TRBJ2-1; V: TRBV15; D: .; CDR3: CATANWPSSYNEQFF; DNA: TGTGCCACTGCGAATTGGCCCAGCTCCTACAATGAGCAGTTCTTC
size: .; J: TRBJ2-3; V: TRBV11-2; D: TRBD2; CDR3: CASRGLADTDTQYF; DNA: TGTGCCAGCAGGGGACTAGCGGATACAGATACGCAGTATTTT
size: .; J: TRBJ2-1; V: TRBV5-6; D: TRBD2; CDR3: CASRQIGTSDEQFF; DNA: TGTGCCAGCCGACAAATCGGGACTAGTGATGAGCAGTTCTTC
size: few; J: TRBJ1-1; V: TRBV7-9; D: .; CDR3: CASSSGVTEAFF; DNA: TGTGCCAGCAGCTCCGGAGTCACTGAAGCTTTCTTT
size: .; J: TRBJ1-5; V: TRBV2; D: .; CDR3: CASTSGTRYQPQHF; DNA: TGTGCCAGCACCTCCGGGACAAGATATCAGCCCCAGCATTTT
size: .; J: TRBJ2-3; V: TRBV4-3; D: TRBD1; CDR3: CASSQGRQGRDTQYF; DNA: TGCGCCAGCAGCCAAGGGCGACAGGGCAGAGATACGCAGTATTTT
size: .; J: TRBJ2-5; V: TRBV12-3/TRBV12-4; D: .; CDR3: CASSFTPRAETQYF; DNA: TGTGCCAGCAGTTTTACCCCTCGGGCAGAGACCCAGTACTTC
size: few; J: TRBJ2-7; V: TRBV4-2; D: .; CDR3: CASSPTVQSSYEQYF; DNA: TGTGCCAGCAGCCCGACAGTCCAAAGCTCCTACGAGCAGTACTTC
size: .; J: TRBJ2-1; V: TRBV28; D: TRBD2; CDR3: CASSLLRGDTYNEQFF; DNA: TGTGCCAGCAGTTTACTCCGGGGGGATACCTACAATGAGCAGTTCTTC
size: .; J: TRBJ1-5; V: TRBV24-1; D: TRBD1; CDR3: CATSDPGQGAIGPQHF; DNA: TGTGCCACCAGTGACCCTGGACAGGGGGCAATAGGACCCCAGCATTTT
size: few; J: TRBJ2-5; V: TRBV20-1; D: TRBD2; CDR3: CSARDPAGDGETQYF; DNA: TGCAGTGCTAGAGATCCCGCGGGAGATGGGGAGACCCAGTACTTC
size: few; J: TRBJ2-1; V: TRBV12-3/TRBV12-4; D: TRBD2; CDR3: CASRVSGASYNEQFF; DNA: TGTGCCAGCAGGGTTAGCGGGGCTTCCTACAATGAGCAGTTCTTC
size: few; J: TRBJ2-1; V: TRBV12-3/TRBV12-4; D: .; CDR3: CASSLPPANEQFF; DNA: TGTGCCAGCAGTCTGCCCCCGGCGAATGAGCAGTTCTTC
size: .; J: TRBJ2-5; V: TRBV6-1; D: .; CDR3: CASSPPSAKETQYF; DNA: TGTGCCAGCAGCCCGCCCTCGGCTAAAGAGACCCAGTACTTC
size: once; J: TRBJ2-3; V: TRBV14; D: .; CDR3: CASSLGAYDTQYF; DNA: TGTGCCAGCAGCCTCGGGGCCTACGACACGCAGTATTTT
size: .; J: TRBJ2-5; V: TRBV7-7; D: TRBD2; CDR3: CASSGLAGETTQYF; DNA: TGTGCCAGCAGTGGCCTAGCGGGAGAGACGACCCAGTACTTC
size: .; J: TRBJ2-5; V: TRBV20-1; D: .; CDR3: CSARDALTQETQYF; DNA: TGCAGTGCTAGAGATGCCCTAACCCAAGAGACCCAGTACTTC
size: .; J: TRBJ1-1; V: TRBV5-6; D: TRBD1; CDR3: CASSWGQTNTEAFF; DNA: TGTGCCAGCAGCTGGGGACAGACAAACACTGAAGCTTTCTTT
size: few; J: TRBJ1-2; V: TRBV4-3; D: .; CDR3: CASSQDLYGGTGYTF; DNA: TGCGCCAGCAGCCAAGATCTCTATGGGGGCACCGGGTACACCTTC
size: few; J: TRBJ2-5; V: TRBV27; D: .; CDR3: CASSHREAQETQYF; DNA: TGTGCCAGCAGTCACAGGGAGGCCCAAGAGACCCAGTACTTC
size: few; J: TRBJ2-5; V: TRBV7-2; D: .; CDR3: CASSLGGLATQYF; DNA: TGTGCCAGCAGCTTAGGGGGGCTGGCGACCCAGTACTTC
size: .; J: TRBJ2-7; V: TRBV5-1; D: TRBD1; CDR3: CASSFTPRDRGHEQYF; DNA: TGCGCCAGCAGCTTCACCCCCCGGGACAGGGGCCACGAGCAGTACTTC
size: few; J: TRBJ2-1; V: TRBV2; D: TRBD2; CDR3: CASSLAVPYNEQFF; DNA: TGTGCCAGCAGCCTAGCGGTACCCTACAATGAGCAGTTCTTC
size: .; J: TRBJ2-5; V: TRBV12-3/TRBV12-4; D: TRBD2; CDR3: CASSPGSGGGRETQYF; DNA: TGTGCCAGCAGTCCCGGTAGCGGGGGCGGGAGAGAGACCCAGTACTTC
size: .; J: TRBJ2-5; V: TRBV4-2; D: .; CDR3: CAGSPHQSSGQETQYF; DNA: TGTGCCGGCAGCCCTCATCAGAGTAGCGGCCAAGAGACCCAGTACTTC
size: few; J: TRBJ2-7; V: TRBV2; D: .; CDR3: CASKGPGPREQYF; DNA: TGTGCCAGCAAAGGACCAGGGCCGAGGGAGCAGTACTTC
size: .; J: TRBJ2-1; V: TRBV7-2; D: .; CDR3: CASSLVAWGNEQFF; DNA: TGTGCCAGCAGCTTAGTGGCGTGGGGAAATGAGCAGTTCTTC
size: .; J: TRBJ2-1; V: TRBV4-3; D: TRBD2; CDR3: CASSLSSGGSDEQFF; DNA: TGCGCCAGCAGCCTCTCTAGCGGGGGTTCCGATGAGCAGTTCTTC
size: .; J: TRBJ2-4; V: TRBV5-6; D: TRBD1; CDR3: CASSFSTGGDLIRQYF; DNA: TGTGCCAGCAGCTTTTCGACAGGGGGAGATCTAATCCGGCAGTACTTC
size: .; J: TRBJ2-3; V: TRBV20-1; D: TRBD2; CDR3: CSARSPTSGSTDTQYF; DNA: TGCAGTGCTAGAAGCCCAACTAGCGGGAGCACAGATACGCAGTATTTT
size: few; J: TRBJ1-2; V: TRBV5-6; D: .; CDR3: CASSLRQWGASYGYTF; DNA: TGTGCCAGCAGCTTGAGACAATGGGGGGCAAGTTATGGCTACACCTTC
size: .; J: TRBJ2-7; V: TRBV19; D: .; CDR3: CASSTLGGPEQYF; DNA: TGTGCCAGTAGTACCCTCGGGGGGCCGGAGCAGTACTTC
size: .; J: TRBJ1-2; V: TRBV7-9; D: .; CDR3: CASSHTLDNGYTF; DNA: TGTGCCAGCAGCCATACGCTCGACAATGGCTACACCTTC